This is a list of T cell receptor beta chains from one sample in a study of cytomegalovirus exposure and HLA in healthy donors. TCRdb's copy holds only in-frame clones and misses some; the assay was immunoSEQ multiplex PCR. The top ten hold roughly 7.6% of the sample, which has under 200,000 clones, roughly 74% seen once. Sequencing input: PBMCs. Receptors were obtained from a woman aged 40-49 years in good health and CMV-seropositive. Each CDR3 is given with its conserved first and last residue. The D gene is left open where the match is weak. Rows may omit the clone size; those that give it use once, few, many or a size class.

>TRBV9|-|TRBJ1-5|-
TGTGCCAGCAGCCCAGCGACAGGAGAAGGGGGTCAGCCCCAGCATTTT
CASSPATGEGGQPQHF
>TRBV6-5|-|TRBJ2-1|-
TGTGCCAGCAGATTCCAATACACCTCCAACAATGAGCAGTTCTTC
CASRFQYTSNNEQFF
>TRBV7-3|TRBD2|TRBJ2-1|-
TGTGCCAGCAGCTTTGGGACTAGCGGGAGACGAGGCAATGAGCAGTTCTTC
CASSFGTSGRRGNEQFF
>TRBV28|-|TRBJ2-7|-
TGTGCCAGCAGCCCCGGAGGGCGTACTGGAGGGAAACAGTACTTC
CASSPGGRTGGKQYF
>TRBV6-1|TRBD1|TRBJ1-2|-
TGTGCCAGCAGTGAAAGACAGGGGTTGTATGGCTACACCTTC
CASSERQGLYGYTF
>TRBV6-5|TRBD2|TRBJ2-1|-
TGTGCCAGCAGAATAACTAGCGGGAGTAGGGATGAGCAGTTCTTC
CASRITSGSRDEQFF
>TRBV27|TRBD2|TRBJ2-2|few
TGTGCCAGCGCCGGGACTAGCGGGAGAGGTTGGGGGAACACCGGGGAGCTGTTTTTT
CASAGTSGRGWGNTGELFF
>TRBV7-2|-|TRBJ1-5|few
TGTGCCAGCAGCTTTCCGGGTCAGCCCCAGCATTTT
CASSFPGQPQHF
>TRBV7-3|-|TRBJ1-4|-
TGTGCCAGCAGCACGACAGGCCAGGGGGAAAAACTGTTTTTT
CASSTTGQGEKLFF
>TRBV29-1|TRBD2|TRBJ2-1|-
TGCAGCGTTGTGCGTCCGGGCAGGGCCAGCGGGAAGACTTATTACAATGAGCAGTTCTTC
CSVVRPGRASGKTYYNEQFF
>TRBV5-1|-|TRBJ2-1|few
TGCGCCAGCAGCTTGGTGGCAGGGGCCAACAATGAGCAGTTCTTC
CASSLVAGANNEQFF
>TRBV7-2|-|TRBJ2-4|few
TGTGCCAGCAGCGACCAAACCAGGGGATCCAAAAACATTCAGTACTTC
CASSDQTRGSKNIQYF
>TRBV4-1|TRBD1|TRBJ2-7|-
TGCGCCAGCAGCCAAGGAGGGACAGGTCTTTACGAGCAGTACTTC
CASSQGGTGLYEQYF
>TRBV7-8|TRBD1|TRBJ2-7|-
TGTGCCAGCAGCTTTTCGGACAGGAATTACGAGCAGTACTTC
CASSFSDRNYEQYF
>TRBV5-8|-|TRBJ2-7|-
TGTGCCAGCAGCAGACCCCGGCGACTCTCCTACGAGCAGTACTTC
CASSRPRRLSYEQYF
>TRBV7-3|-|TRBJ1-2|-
TGTGCCAGCAGCTTAACAGGGGATGGTGGCTACACCTTC
CASSLTGDGGYTF
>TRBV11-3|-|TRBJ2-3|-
TGTGCCAGCAGCTCTGTATCTACAGATACGCAGTATTTT
CASSSVSTDTQYF
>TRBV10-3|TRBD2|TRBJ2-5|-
TGTGCCAGTTCTAGCGGGAACGGAGCCCAGTACTTC
CASSSGNGAQYF
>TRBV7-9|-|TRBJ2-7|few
TGTGCCAGCAGGTCCTATCAATCCTACGAGCAGTACTTC
CASRSYQSYEQYF
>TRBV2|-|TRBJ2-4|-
TGTGCCAGCAGGACCACAGGGTTCAGGAACATTCAGTACTTC
CASRTTGFRNIQYF
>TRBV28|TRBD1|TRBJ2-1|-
TGTGCCAGCAGTATCCTTGGACAGGTACATGAGCAGTTCTTC
CASSILGQVHEQFF
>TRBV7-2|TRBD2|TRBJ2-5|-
TGTGCCAGCAGCTTAGCGTTGGCTAGCGGCCAAGAGACCCAGTACTTC
CASSLALASGQETQYF
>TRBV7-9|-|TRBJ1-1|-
TGTGCCAGCAGCTTAGATGGCAGTACTGAAGCTTTCTTT
CASSLDGSTEAFF
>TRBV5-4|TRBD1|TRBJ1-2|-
TGTGCCAGCAGCGTCCCAGGGGGCGACTATGGCTACACCTTC
CASSVPGGDYGYTF
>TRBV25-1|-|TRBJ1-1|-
TGTGCCAGCAGAGACAGGTGGGACACTGAAGCTTTCTTT
CASRDRWDTEAFF
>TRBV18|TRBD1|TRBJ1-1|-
TGTGCCAGCTCACCACCATTGACAGGGGGCAGGGATGAAGCTTTCTTT
CASSPPLTGGRDEAFF
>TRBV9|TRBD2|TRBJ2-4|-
TGTGCCAGCAGCGTAGAAGAGTGCGGGAGGGTAGTAGTAAACATTCAGTACTTC
CASSVEECGRVVVNIQYF
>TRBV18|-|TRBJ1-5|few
TGTGCCAGCTCACCAAAACAGGGCCAGCCCCAGCATTTT
CASSPKQGQPQHF
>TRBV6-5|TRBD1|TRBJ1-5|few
TGTGCCAGCAGCACCTCGACAGGGCGCAATCAGCCCCAGCATTTT
CASSTSTGRNQPQHF
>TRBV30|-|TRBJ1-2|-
TGTGCCTGGAGTGCCACAGGGTTGGACTATGGCTACACCTTC
CAWSATGLDYGYTF
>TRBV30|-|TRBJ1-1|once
TGTGCCTGGAGACGGTTGCCGGACACTGAAGCTTTCTTT
CAWRRLPDTEAFF
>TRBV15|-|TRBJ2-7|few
TGTGCCACCAGCACCGAAGGCAGGTACGAGCAGTACTTC
CATSTEGRYEQYF
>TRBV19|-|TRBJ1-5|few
TGTGCCAGTAGCAGGGGCGCGATTATAAGCAATCAGCCCCAGCATTTT
CASSRGAIISNQPQHF
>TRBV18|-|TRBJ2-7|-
TGTGCCAGCTCACCAATTAGTCAGCAGGGAACCTACGAGCAGTACTTC
CASSPISQQGTYEQYF
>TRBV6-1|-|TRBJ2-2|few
TGTGCCAGCAGTCAGCAGAGGTGGAACACCGGGGAGCTGTTTTTT
CASSQQRWNTGELFF
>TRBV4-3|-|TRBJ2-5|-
TGCGCCAGCAGCCAAGATCTAACCGGGGAAGGAGAGACCCAGTACTTC
CASSQDLTGEGETQYF
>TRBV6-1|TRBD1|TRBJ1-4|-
TGTGCCAGCAGTGGCGGGACAGGTGGGAATGAAAAACTGTTTTTT
CASSGGTGGNEKLFF
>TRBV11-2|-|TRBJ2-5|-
TGTGCCAGCACCCCCGTGGGAGGGGGGGAAGAGACCCAGTACTTC
CASTPVGGGEETQYF
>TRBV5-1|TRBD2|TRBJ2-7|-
TGCGCCAGCAGCTGGGGACAGGCCCGGAGGACTAGCGGGGCCTTAGGGTACGAGCAGTACTTC
CASSWGQARRTSGALGYEQYF
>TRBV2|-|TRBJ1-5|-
TGTGCCAGCAGGGACAACAATCAGCCCCAGCATTTT
CASRDNNQPQHF
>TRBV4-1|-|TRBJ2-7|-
TGCGCCAGCAGCCAAGAAGTTGGGAGTTACGAGCAGTACTTC
CASSQEVGSYEQYF
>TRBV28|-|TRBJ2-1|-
TGTGCCAGCAGCTTACCCAGTACAAGAATCAACAATGAGCAGTTCTTC
CASSLPSTRINNEQFF
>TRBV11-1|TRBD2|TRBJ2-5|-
TGTGCCAGCAGCTCCCCAGCGGGAGACGAGACCCAGTACTTC
CASSSPAGDETQYF
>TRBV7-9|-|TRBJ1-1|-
TGTGCCAGCTCGGGGGGGGTGAACACTGAAGCTTTCTTT
CASSGGVNTEAFF
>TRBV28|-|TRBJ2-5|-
TGTGCCAGCACACAGGGCGGGGAGACCCAGTACTTC
CASTQGGETQYF
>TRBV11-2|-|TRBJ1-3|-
TGTGCCAGCAGCCCCTGGGCTCTCTCTGGAAACACCATATATTTT
CASSPWALSGNTIYF
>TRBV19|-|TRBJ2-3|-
TGTGCCAGTAGTCTGTGGACGGGCCTAGCCCGCACAGATACGCAGTATTTT
CASSLWTGLARTDTQYF
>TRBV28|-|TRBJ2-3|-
TGTGCCAGCAGTCCCGCTACGATTTTGACAGATACGCAGTATTTT
CASSPATILTDTQYF
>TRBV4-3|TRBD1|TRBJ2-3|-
TGCGCCAGCAGCCAAGACTACAGGGGGCTCGCAGATACGCAGTATTTT
CASSQDYRGLADTQYF
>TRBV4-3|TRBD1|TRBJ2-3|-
TGCGCCAGCAGCCAAAGCCCTCCTACAGGGGGAGGCACAGATACGCAGTATTTT
CASSQSPPTGGGTDTQYF
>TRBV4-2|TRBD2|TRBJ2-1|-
TGTGCCAGCAGCCTCACTCTAGCGGGGGACTACAATGAGCAGTTCTTC
CASSLTLAGDYNEQFF
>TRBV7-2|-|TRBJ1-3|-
TGTGCCAGCAGCCCCCGGGAGGGTATCGGAAACACCATATATTTT
CASSPREGIGNTIYF
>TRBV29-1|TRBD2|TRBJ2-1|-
TGCAGCGTTGTACCTAGCGGGAGCTACAATGAGCAGTTCTTC
CSVVPSGSYNEQFF
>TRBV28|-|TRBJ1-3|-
TGTGCCAGCAGTTTATGGACAAACTCTGGAAACACCATATATTTT
CASSLWTNSGNTIYF
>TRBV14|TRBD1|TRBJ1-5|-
TGTGCCATCACAGGGGCTTATGGCAATCAGCCCCAGCATTTT
CAITGAYGNQPQHF
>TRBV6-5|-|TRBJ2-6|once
TGTGCCAGCAGTTACTCGTCAGGGGTTGGGGCCAACGTCCTGACTTTC
CASSYSSGVGANVLTF
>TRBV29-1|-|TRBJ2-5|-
TGCGGCGTTGAACTCAGCGAAGAGACCCAGTACTTC
CGVELSEETQYF
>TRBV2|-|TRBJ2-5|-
TGTGCCAGCTCCCTCCGGTCCTCCGGGAGCCTGAGGTACTTC
CASSLRSSGSLRYF
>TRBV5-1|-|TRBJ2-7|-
TGCGCCAGCAGTTTCGGGGGAGAGAGGGAGCAGTACTTC
CASSFGGEREQYF
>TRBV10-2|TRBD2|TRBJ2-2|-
TGCGCCAGCTGGCGGGAGTCTGGGGCCGGGGAGCTGTTTTTT
CASWRESGAGELFF